This T cell receptor beta chain was profiled in a study of shared clonotypes between healthy human individuals. V dropped 0 bases and J dropped 8; count of bases not matched to a gene: 7. The CDR3 covers 15 residues. The germline gives CDR1 SGHRS, CDR2 YFSETQ. Profiled with immunoSEQ multiplex PCR; TCRdb holds only in-frame clones, not every one. The sample contains around 2.5 million clones, under 95% of which appear only once. The genes are TRBV5-1 and TRBJ1-4; 7 positions agree with TRBD1. The sequencing sample was made of naive CD4+ T cells from PBMCs. The subset was: CD45RA+ positively selected. This TCR was recovered from a man aged 18 to 30 in good health. Some clones in this sample may be carry-over from other donors' samples. The CDR3 coding sequence is TGCGCCAGCAGCTTGGTAGGGACAGAAGGCGAAAAACTGTTTTTT. Translation gives CASSLVGTEGEKLFF.